Following are 30 T cell receptor beta chains from one sample sequenced in a study of cytomegalovirus exposure and HLA in healthy donors. The PCR employed 60 Vbeta primers together with 13 Jbeta primers. Using immunoSEQ multiplex PCR, the repertoire was profiled, and TCRdb retains in-frame clones only, with some absent. The sample has roughly 150,000 clones; about 85% are singletons. The sequencing input was PBMCs. These receptors were obtained from a man aged 25 to 40 in good health and CMV-seropositive.

V usage is TRBV15 and J usage is TRBJ2-2; tentatively, D is TRBD2 (6 bases). V lost 5 bases, J lost 5 bases, and 27 bases lay in between. This CDR3 is built from 19 residues. The V gene's germline CDR1 is LNHNV and CDR2 YYDKDF (reference sequence). This CDR3 is CATSPLPGTPVGGTGELFF. The CDR3 nucleotides read TGTGCCACCAGCCCCCTCCCCGGGACTCCCGTTGGGGGAACCGGGGAGCTGTTTTTT.

As regards this clone: One junction end does not reproduce the germline sequence, and a read error may be involved. This sequence joins TRBV7-7 and TRBJ2-5; 9 nucleotides line up with TRBD2. From germline, CDR1 is SSHAT and CDR2 FNYEAQ (reference sequence). CDR3 size: 14 residues. CDR3 amino acids: CASSLAGEMKTQYF. The CDR3, as DNA: TGTGCTAGCAGCTTAGCGGGAGAAATGAAGACCCAGTACTTC.

The chain employs TRBV11-2 and TRBJ1-5, with TRBD1 matching over 7 bases. This CDR3 is 14 amino acids long. Germline V gene lookup returns CDR1 SGHAT and CDR2 FQNNGV. V was clipped by 8 bases and J by 2 bases; unmatched bases: 6. The CDR3 is CASGIGQGNQPQHF. The CDR3 nucleotides read TGTGCCAGCGGAATCGGACAGGGCAATCAGCCCCAGCATTTT.

The rearrangement links TRBV6-5 to TRBJ1-1; TRBD1 aligns across 8 bases. CDR1 MNHEY and CDR2 SVGAGI come from the germline V gene. The CDR3 covers 12 residues. The V and J ends lost 11 bases and 1 base, in that order; junction bases with no gene match: 3. This CDR3 is CAAGTGNTEAFF. CDR3 sequence (DNA): TGTGCCGCCGGGACAGGGAACACTGAAGCTTTCTTT.

In the case of this clone: The germline gene is not matched at one end of the junction; a read error may be the cause. The chain joins TRBV7-9 to TRBJ1-1; 7 nucleotides agree with TRBD1. The CDR3 covers 14 residues. CDR1 is SEHNR and CDR2 is FQNEAQ in the germline V gene (reference sequence). The CDR3 region is CSSSLQGFGTEAFF. The CDR3 DNA sequence: TGTTCCAGCAGCCTACAGGGGTTCGGGACTGAAGCTTTCTTT.

The table lists this clone with a count of one. The chain recombines TRBV7-8 with TRBJ2-1; D unresolved. Trimming shortened V by 0 bases and J by 3 bases, and 6 bases separated the two germline ends. The CDR3 is 14 residues long. CDR1 is SGHVS and CDR2 is FQNEAQ in the germline V gene. CDR3 in DNA: TGTGCCAGCAGCTTAGCAGGAGACTACAATGAGCAGTTCTTC. This gives the protein CASSLAGDYNEQFF.

The rearrangement joins TRBV5-5 to TRBJ2-5; D possibly corresponds to TRBD1 (5 bases). V was trimmed by 2 bases and J by 6 bases, leaving 17 bases between them. The V gene's germline CDR1 is SGHKS and CDR2 YYEKEE (reference sequence). This CDR3 contains 15 residues. The CDR3 region is CASSFGLQEPKTQYF. CDR3 DNA: TGTGCCAGCAGCTTCGGTTTACAGGAACCGAAGACCCAGTACTTC.

The CDR3 loop reads CASSATSGGYNEQFF. The DNA for the CDR3 is TGTGCCAGCAGCGCGACTAGCGGGGGCTACAATGAGCAGTTCTTC. The J gene is TRBJ2-1, the V gene TRBV11-2; 12 bases are a match to TRBD2. The CDR3 is 15 residues long. Germline V gives CDR1 SGHAT, CDR2 FQNNGV. The V gene end was trimmed by 5 bases and the J gene end by 3 bases; junction bases not matched to a gene: 2.

The V call is TRBV4-1, the J call TRBJ2-3, with 8 bases fitting TRBD2. The length of the CDR3 is 16 residues. Germline V CDR1 and CDR2: MGHRA, YSYEKL. J lost 5 bases, V lost 3 bases, and 10 bases had no gene match. CDR3: CASSHPKSGSKDTQYF. CDR3 DNA: TGCGCCAGCAGCCACCCCAAGAGCGGGAGTAAAGATACGCAGTATTTT.

The V gene is TRBV29-1, the J gene TRBJ1-6, with 8 bases aligning to TRBD1. The CDR3 is 13 residues long. V gave up 6 bases and J gave up 6 bases; unmatched junction bases: 4. Per the germline V gene, CDR1 is SQVTM and CDR2 is ANQGSEA. The CDR3 here is CSVLDRGNSPLHF. DNA of the CDR3: TGCAGCGTCCTCGACAGGGGTAATTCACCCCTCCACTTT.

A few counts support this clone. The chain employs TRBV19 and TRBJ1-6; perhaps TRBD1 as D (6 bases). V was shortened by 4 bases and J by 10 bases, with 14 bases between the two germline ends. The germline gives CDR1 LNHDA, CDR2 SQIVND (reference sequence). This CDR3 is built from 14 residues. The CDR3 sequence: CASSRGQGDSPLHF. In DNA, the CDR3 is TGTGCCAGTAGTAGGGGGCAGGGTGACTCACCCCTCCACTTT.

There are a few counts of this clone. CDR3 nucleotide sequence: TGTGCCAGCAGCCTAATCCCGGGACTAGCGGGAGAACTCAATGAGCAGTTCTTC. Amino acids: CASSLIPGLAGELNEQFF. The chain employs TRBV7-9 and TRBJ2-1; TRBD2 matches at 14 bases. The CDR3 loop spans 18 amino acids. Germline CDR1 is SEHNR and CDR2 is FQNEAQ (reference sequence). Losses at the gene ends were 5 bases for V and 6 bases for J; bases not matched to a gene: 12.

CDR3 DNA: TGTGCCAGCAGTTCTCAGGGGTTGAGGACCGGGGAGCTGTTTTTT. It yields the protein CASSSQGLRTGELFF. The chain couples TRBV27 to TRBJ2-2; tentatively, D is TRBD1 (6 bases). Germline assignment: CDR1 MNHEY and CDR2 SMNVEV (reference sequence). This CDR3 contains 15 residues. Between the trimmed V and J ends, which lost 4 bases and 5 bases, there was a span of 14 bases.

This chain links TRBV7-3 with TRBJ2-5; no definite D call. The CDR3 is 13 residues long. V lost 1 base, J lost 2 bases, and 5 bases lay in between. CDR1 is SGHTA and CDR2 is FQGTGA in the germline V gene. This CDR3 reads CASSLSGQETQYF. The CDR3 DNA reads TGTGCCAGCAGCTTAAGCGGACAAGAGACCCAGTACTTC.

The table lists this clone with a count of one. This chain connects TRBV27 to TRBJ2-3, with a possible D match to TRBD2 (5 bases). V gave up 8 bases and J gave up 1 base, with 13 bases separating them. CDR3 length equals 14 residues. Germline CDR1 MNHEY, CDR2 SMNVEV (reference sequence). The DNA for the CDR3 is TGTGCCAGCGGGTGGCGGGCGGGCACAGATACGCAGTATTTT. Residues: CASGWRAGTDTQYF.

The chain links TRBV19 to TRBJ1-1; D is uncertain. V was trimmed by 8 bases and J by 0 bases, leaving 10 bases between them. Germline V gives CDR1 LNHDA, CDR2 SQIVND (reference sequence). The CDR3 has 13 residues. CDR3 nucleotides: TGTGCCAGTTCTACTCTAATGAACACTGAAGCTTTCTTT. Translating gives CASSTLMNTEAFF.

The rearrangement joins TRBV4-3 to TRBJ1-2; 7 bases map to TRBD1. V trimming: 2 bases; J trimming: 4 bases; junction bases outside the gene matches: 4. Germline V lookup: CDR1 LGHNA, CDR2 YSLEER. The CDR3 runs to 14 residues. CDR3 nucleotides: TGCGCCAGCAGCCAACCCGGACAGGTCTATGGCTACACCTTC. As protein: CASSQPGQVYGYTF.

This sequence joins TRBV25-1 and TRBJ2-2, with a tentative D call TRBD1 (6 bases). The V gene's germline CDR1 is MGHDK and CDR2 SYGVNS. This CDR3 region has 15 residues. V was pared by 1 base and J by 1 base, with 7 bases between. The CDR3 sequence is CASSEWGQNTGELFF. CDR3 sequence (DNA): TGTGCCAGCAGTGAATGGGGACAGAACACCGGGGAGCTGTTTTTT.

This chain uses TRBV19 with TRBJ2-2, with TRBD2 matching over 8 bases. Germline loops: CDR1 LNHDA, CDR2 SQIVND (reference sequence). The V segment lost 7 bases and the J segment 2 bases; nucleotides outside the gene matches: 6. There are 15 residues in the CDR3. This CDR3 reads CASTFLAGNTGELFF. The CDR3 DNA reads TGTGCCAGTACCTTTCTAGCGGGCAACACCGGGGAGCTGTTTTTT.

The chain is built from TRBV9 and TRBJ2-7, with D uncertain. The CDR3 consists of 13 residues. Germline loops: CDR1 SGDLS, CDR2 YYNGEE. V dropped 3 bases and J dropped 5 bases, with 12 bases sitting between them. CDR3 sequence: CASSAWSSDEQYF. As DNA, the CDR3 is TGTGCCAGCAGCGCCTGGAGCAGCGACGAGCAGTACTTC.

This clone has more than one count but fewer than ten. The V gene is TRBV4-1, the J gene TRBJ1-1; D perhaps matches TRBD1 (6 bases). Trimming removed 1 base from V and 4 bases from J, with 13 bases in between. The CDR3 has 15 amino acids. From germline, CDR1 is MGHRA and CDR2 YSYEKL. The DNA of the CDR3 is TGCGCCAGCAGCCAAGCGAAGGGGGGGGGCACTGAAGCTTTCTTT. It is translated as CASSQAKGGGTEAFF.

The genes are TRBV18 and TRBJ2-1; 12 nucleotides agree with TRBD2. CDR3 length: 19 residues. Germline CDR1 is KGHSH and CDR2 is LQKENI. V was clipped by 1 base and J by 5 bases; unmatched bases: 12. The CDR3 loop reads CASSPRVLAGGLSHNEQFF. CDR3 nucleotide sequence: TGTGCCAGCTCACCACGAGTACTAGCGGGAGGACTGTCCCACAATGAGCAGTTCTTC. Full variable domain (missing parts from reference TRBV18 and TRBJ2-1): NAGVMQNPRHLVRRRGQEARLRCSPMKGHSHVYWYRQLPEEGLKFMVYLQKENIIDESGMPKERFSAEFPKEGPSILRIQQVVRGDSAAYFCASSPRVLAGGLSHNEQFFGPGTRLTVL.

The J gene is TRBJ2-7, the V gene TRBV5-1; D is uncertain. The CDR3 is made up of 11 amino acids. V was cut by 8 bases and J by 0 bases, with 6 bases left in between. CDR1 is SGHRS, CDR2 YFSETQ, per germline. The CDR3 DNA reads TGCGCCAGTACTGACTCCTACGAGCAGTACTTC. It specifies CASTDSYEQYF.

This chain uses TRBV7-9 with TRBJ2-5, with 7 positions matching TRBD2. This CDR3 spans 14 amino acids. Germline assignment: CDR1 SEHNR and CDR2 FQNEAQ (reference sequence). Trimming cost V 5 bases and J 4 bases; bases outside gene matches: 7. CDR3 region: CASSPSGIGETQYF. The CDR3 DNA sequence: TGTGCCAGCAGCCCCAGCGGGATAGGAGAGACCCAGTACTTC.

This clone was recorded once. One junction end does not reproduce the germline sequence, and a read error may be involved. The genes are TRBV5-5 and TRBJ1-2; D is possibly TRBD1 (5 bases). The germline gives CDR1 SGHKS, CDR2 YYEKEE (reference sequence). The CDR3 is made up of 13 amino acids. The CDR3 reads CASSLGWLGPGFF. The CDR3 DNA reads as TGTGCCAGCAGCTTGGGATGGTTGGGGCCAGGCTTCTTC.

The chain joins TRBV19 to TRBJ1-4; D not certain. There are 15 residues in the CDR3. Germline V gives CDR1 LNHDA, CDR2 SQIVND (reference sequence). The V end lost 0 bases, the J end lost 7 bases, and 12 bases lay between the germline ends. Here the CDR3 reads CASSIDRERIEKLFF. CDR3 nucleotide sequence: TGTGCCAGTAGTATAGATCGGGAGAGGATTGAAAAACTGTTTTTT. The complete variable domain, with remaining parts taken from reference TRBV19 and TRBJ1-4, reads DGGITQSPKYLFRKEGQNVTLSCEQNLNHDAMYWYRQDPGQGLRLIYYSQIVNDFQKGDIAEGYSVSREKKESFPLTVTSAQKNPTAFYLCASSIDRERIEKLFFGSGTQLSVL.

V is TRBV18 and J is TRBJ1-1; 8 bases match TRBD1. V trimming: 6 bases; J trimming: 0 bases; junction bases outside the gene matches: 18. The CDR3 totals 19 residues. Germline CDR1 reads KGHSH; CDR2 reads LQKENI. CDR3 protein: CASSGTGNPTNPVNTEAFF. CDR3 DNA sequence: TGTGCCAGCTCCGGGACAGGTAACCCAACCAACCCAGTGAACACTGAAGCTTTCTTT.

The chain carries TRBV7-9 and TRBJ2-1; 14 bases map to TRBD2. From germline, CDR1 is SEHNR and CDR2 FQNEAQ (reference sequence). Losses at the gene ends were 5 bases for V and 8 bases for J; bases not matched to a gene: 8. This CDR3 spans 16 amino acids. The CDR3 here is CASSRGLAGVIDEQFF. The DNA for the CDR3 is TGTGCCAGCAGCAGGGGACTAGCGGGAGTTATCGATGAGCAGTTCTTC.

The chain employs TRBV23-1 and TRBJ2-2, with no clear D. TRBV23-1 is annotated as an ORF whose role is uncertain. This CDR3 has 12 amino acids. V gave up 2 bases and J gave up 7 bases, with 5 bases separating them. The CDR3 DNA reads TGCGCCAGCAGTCAAGTCGGCGGGGAGCTGTTTTTT. Protein sequence: CASSQVGGELFF.

The rearrangement links TRBV27 to TRBJ1-1; D remains ambiguous. The CDR3 contains 13 residues. V gave up 5 bases and J gave up 0 bases, with 7 bases separating them. Germline V gene lookup returns CDR1 MNHEY and CDR2 SMNVEV (reference sequence). CDR3 in DNA: TGTGCCAGCAGTGGCAGTATGAACACTGAAGCTTTCTTT. This gives the protein CASSGSMNTEAFF.